This T cell receptor beta chain was profiled in a study of T-cell reconstitution after alpha-beta-depleted transplantation in children. Unique molecular identifiers were used in preparing the TCRbeta library. Each CDR3 protein is one row after TCRdb ran MiXCR on the PCR reads. This sample has a few hundred thousand distinct CDR3 sequences, with around 20% found just once. The trim removed 6 bases at V and 7 bases at J, leaving 8 bases unmatched. CDR1 SQVTM and CDR2 ANQGSEA come from the germline V gene. This CDR3 is 12 amino acids long. Material: PBMCs from the stem cell graft donor, obtained from the stem cell graft. The clonotype comes from a human donor who donated a stem cell graft to a child with acute lymphoblastic leukemia. The V and J genes are TRBV29-1 and TRBJ1-2, with TRBD1 matching 7 bases. CDR3 region: CSVPTGNSGYTF. Here the CDR3 DNA reads TGCAGCGTACCGACAGGGAACAGTGGCTACACCTTC.